This TCR beta chain is from a study of post-analysis software for immune sequencing data. This CDR3 contains 18 residues. The J segment lost 5 bases and the V segment lost 0 bases, leaving 12 bases of the junction unmatched. CDR1 LGHNA and CDR2 YSLEER come from the germline V gene. Included in the TCR beta cDNA libraries were unique molecular identifiers. TCRdb analysed the PCR reads with MiXCR anew, one entry per CDR3 protein. The table records about 430,000 distinct CDR3 sequences, 39% of them present only once. Study-wide points: Clustering by F measure revealed strong co-clustering among samples prepared together in one batch. Among 5 or 6 TRBV segments more frequent in patients than controls were TRBV5-6, TRBV5-1 and TRBV20-1. Normalized Chao1 diversity in multiple sclerosis patients fell significantly below that of controls.

Turning to this clonotype: Its antigen is unknown.

The chain is built from TRBV4-3 and TRBJ2-1; 8 nucleotides line up with TRBD2. The clonotype originates from a girl aged 2-10 years with multiple sclerosis. Sequenced input: blood. The CDR3 bases are TGCGCCAGCAGCCAAGAAAAGTTGTGGACTAGCAGGAACAATGAGCAGTTCTTC. Translated, it gives CASSQEKLWTSRNNEQFF.